The 25 T cell receptor beta chains listed next were all sequenced from one sample in a study of T cell responses to AZD1222 COVID-19 vaccine. Using immunoSEQ multiplex PCR, the repertoire was profiled, and TCRdb retains in-frame clones only, with some absent. The sample has around 33,000 clones, approximately 90% seen once; the top ten hold 35% to 50%. The source material was peripheral blood, sampled on day 0 of AZD1222 vaccination. All receptors derive from an adult in good health.

The chain has TRBV7-8 and TRBJ2-1; D remains ambiguous. V shed 5 bases and J shed 5 bases, with 13 bases lying between them. CDR3 length equals 14 residues. Germline loops: CDR1 SGHVS, CDR2 FQNEAQ. The CDR3 here is CASSAWTVHNEQFF. The DNA of the CDR3 is TGTGCCAGCAGCGCCTGGACGGTTCACAATGAGCAGTTCTTC. The full variable domain, with the rest looked up from reference TRBV7-8 and TRBJ2-1, is GAGVSQSPRYKVAKRGQDVALRCDPISGHVSLFWYQQALGQGPEFLTYFQNEAQLDKSGLPSDRFFAERPEGSVSTLKIQRTQQEDSAVYLCASSAWTVHNEQFFGPGTRLTVL.

This rearrangement joins TRBV21-1 to TRBJ2-2. TRBV21-1 is shown as a pseudogene. The CDR3 has 12 amino acids. Written as DNA, the CDR3 is TGTGCCAGCAGCAAAGTTCCCGGGGAGCTGTTTTTT. It translates to CASSKVPGELFF.

This clone was found a few times. The chain carries TRBV19 and TRBJ1-2; 11 bases map to TRBD1. Trimming took 2 bases from V and 3 from J; bases not matched to a gene: 17. From germline, CDR1 is LNHDA and CDR2 SQIVND (reference sequence). The CDR3 has 20 residues. This CDR3 is CASSIRMVPDRGRGDYGYTF. The CDR3 bases are TGTGCCAGTAGTATAAGGATGGTACCGGACAGGGGGCGAGGAGACTATGGCTACACCTTC.

The V gene is TRBV29-1, the J gene TRBJ2-7; D may correspond to TRBD1 or TRBD2 (7 bases each). CDR1 and CDR2 (germline): SQVTM, ANQGSEA. The CDR3 spans 15 residues. V was clipped by 4 bases and J by 1 base, with 17 bases between them. The CDR3 DNA sequence: TGCAGCGTTGCACCCAGGGGGGGCGCTTCCTACGAGCAGTACTTC. It encodes CSVAPRGGASYEQYF.

The genes are TRBV3-1 (or the pseudogene TRBV3-2) and TRBJ2-1; D remains ambiguous. CDR3 length equals 13 residues. V lost 1 base and J 9 bases, leaving 10 bases between the germline ends. CDR1 is LGHDT, CDR2 YNNKEL, per germline (reference sequence). Here the CDR3 DNA reads TGTGCCAGCAGCCAAGGGCAGTGGACTGAGCAGTTCTTC. Amino acid sequence: CASSQGQWTEQFF.

The V and J genes are TRBV7-2 and TRBJ2-7, with 12 bases lining up with TRBD2. CDR1 is SGHTA, CDR2 FQGNSA, per germline. Trimming cost V 0 bases and J 2 bases; bases outside gene matches: 20. This CDR3 region has 22 residues. CDR3 in amino acids: CASSLAGRAGTSGRPMAYEQYF. CDR3 in DNA: TGTGCCAGCAGCTTAGCCGGAAGGGCAGGGACTAGCGGGCGGCCGATGGCCTACGAGCAGTACTTC.

J is TRBJ2-7 and V is TRBV6-2 or TRBV6-3; D is uncertain. Trimming removed 2 bases from V and 2 bases from J, with 10 bases in between. There are 14 residues in the CDR3. Germline-derived CDR1 and CDR2 are MNHEY and SVGEGT. CDR3 amino acids: CASSYPPRPYEQYF. CDR3 DNA: TGTGCCAGCAGTTACCCTCCCAGACCCTACGAGCAGTACTTC.

This rearrangement joins TRBV19 to TRBJ1-5; TRBD1 aligns across 7 bases. This CDR3 has 14 amino acids. The trim removed 6 bases at V and 2 bases at J, leaving 4 bases unmatched. Germline V gene sequence: CDR1 LNHDA, CDR2 SQIVND (reference sequence). As DNA, the CDR3 is TGTGCCAGTAGGCCAGACAGGGGCAATCAGCCCCAGCATTTT. Protein: CASRPDRGNQPQHF.

The chain carries TRBV7-2 and TRBJ1-3; 11 nucleotides line up with TRBD1. The CDR3 covers 15 residues. Germline assignment: CDR1 SGHTA and CDR2 FQGNSA. V gave up 5 bases and J gave up 0 bases; unmatched junction bases: 0. The CDR3 bases are TGTGCCAGCAGCGGGACAGGGGGCTCTGGAAACACCATATATTTT. Its translation: CASSGTGGSGNTIYF. The full variable domain, with the rest looked up from reference TRBV7-2 and TRBJ1-3, is GAGVSQSPSNKVTEKGKDVELRCDPISGHTALYWYRQSLGQGLEFLIYFQGNSAPDKSGLPSDRFSAERTGGSVSTLTIQRTQQEDSAVYLCASSGTGGSGNTIYFGEGSWLTVV.

This chain joins TRBV5-6 and TRBJ2-3, with D maybe TRBD1 (5 bases). The V end was cut by 4 bases, the J end by 3 bases, with 9 bases between. Per germline, CDR1 SGHDT and CDR2 YYEEEE. This CDR3 has 13 amino acids. The DNA of the CDR3 is TGTGCCAGCAGCACCCGACAGACAGATACGCAGTATTTT. Residues: CASSTRQTDTQYF.

The V and J genes are TRBV4-1 and TRBJ1-2, with TRBD1 identical over 8 bases. The CDR3 runs 20 residues. V shed 1 base, J shed 2 bases, and the junction held 18 bases outside the gene matches. Germline V gene lookup returns CDR1 MGHRA and CDR2 YSYEKL. The CDR3: CASSQGGLGGRGRGNYGYTF. The CDR3 nucleotides are TGCGCCAGCAGCCAAGGGGGTTTGGGTGGCAGGGGGCGAGGAAACTATGGCTACACCTTC.

The genes are TRBV19 and TRBJ1-1, with 7 bases aligning to TRBD1. The length of the CDR3 is 15 residues. Germline lookup yields CDR1 LNHDA and CDR2 SQIVND (reference sequence). J gave up 0 bases and V 5 bases, and 6 bases lay outside the gene matches. CDR3 residues: CASSPLTGMNTEAFF. The DNA of the CDR3 is TGTGCCAGTAGTCCACTGACAGGGATGAACACTGAAGCTTTCTTT.

This rearrangement joins TRBV12-3 or TRBV12-4 to TRBJ2-3; weak D call: TRBD2 (7 bases). The CDR3 has 11 residues. V was clipped by 5 bases and J by 13 bases, with 13 bases between them. In nucleotides, the CDR3 is TGTGCCAGCAGTCCCGGGGGGCGTAAGTATTTT. As protein: CASSPGGRKYF.

The chain joins TRBV6-2 or TRBV6-3 to TRBJ2-7; 7 bases line up with TRBD2. J was trimmed by 3 bases and V by 4 bases; bases with no gene match: 9. There are 15 residues in the CDR3. Germline V lookup: CDR1 MNHEY, CDR2 SVGEGT. The CDR3 DNA follows: TGTGCCAGCAGTTTGAGGGGAGGGGTTGGCTACGAGCAGTACTTC. Protein product: CASSLRGGVGYEQYF.

This clone was detected once. The V call is TRBV12-3 or TRBV12-4, the J call TRBJ1-3; D call uncertain. This CDR3 has 10 amino acids. Trimming took 8 bases from V and 5 from J, leaving 4 bases between them. CDR3 nucleotides: TGTGCCAGCGGGAGAAACACCATATATTTT. It translates to CASGRNTIYF.

The genes are TRBV3-1 (or the pseudogene TRBV3-2) and TRBJ2-7; D uncertain. CDR1 is LGHDT and CDR2 is YNNKEL in the germline V gene (reference sequence). CDR3 length equals 15 residues. With 1 base removed from V and 6 bases from J, the gap between germline ends came to 16 bases. CDR3 in amino acids: CASSQGGSAASEQYF. CDR3 coding DNA: TGTGCCAGCAGCCAAGGTGGGTCAGCCGCAAGCGAGCAGTACTTC.

CDR3 residues: CASRGFAGKTTNTEAFF. The CDR3 DNA reads as TGCGCCAGCAGGGGGTTCGCGGGGAAGACTACGAACACTGAAGCTTTCTTT. The chain uses TRBV4-1 and TRBJ1-1, with D uncertain. The CDR3 totals 17 residues. Between the trimmed V and J ends, which lost 6 bases and 1 base, there was a span of 21 bases. The germline V gene encodes CDR1 MGHRA and CDR2 YSYEKL.

The CDR3 protein is CASSPRAGVNEKLFF. CDR3 coding DNA: TGTGCCAGCAGCCCTCGGGCAGGGGTTAATGAAAAACTGTTTTTT. This chain links TRBV9 with TRBJ1-4, with a possible D match to TRBD1 (6 bases). The germline CDR1 and CDR2 sequences are SGDLS and YYNGEE. V gave up 4 bases and J gave up 4 bases, with 14 bases separating them. There are 15 residues in the CDR3.

This chain connects TRBV20-1 to TRBJ1-5; 9 bases fit TRBD1. The CDR3 has 15 residues. Losses at the gene ends were 3 bases for V and 0 bases for J; bases not matched to a gene: 3. Looked up from germline, CDR1 is DFQATT and CDR2 is SNEGSKA (reference sequence). This chain's CDR3 is CSASRTGDSNQPQHF. CDR3 nucleotide sequence: TGCAGTGCTAGTAGGACAGGGGATAGCAATCAGCCCCAGCATTTT.

This clone was observed a few times. The chain combines TRBV19 with TRBJ1-4; TRBD1 is a possible D gene (6 bases). V dropped 2 bases and J dropped 4 bases, with 11 bases sitting between them. CDR3 size: 15 residues. In germline, CDR1 is LNHDA, CDR2 SQIVND (reference sequence). The CDR3 region has the DNA TGTGCCAGTAGTATAAGAGTACAGGGTAATGAAAAACTGTTTTTT. Translation: CASSIRVQGNEKLFF.

The chain combines TRBV7-9 with TRBJ2-5, with unresolved D. V was trimmed by 2 bases and J by 3 bases, leaving 13 bases between them. Germline CDR1 and CDR2: SEHNR and FQNEAQ (reference sequence). The CDR3 spans 15 residues. CDR3 residues: CASSLRLAREETQYF. CDR3 nucleotide sequence: TGTGCCAGCAGCTTAAGGTTGGCCCGGGAAGAGACCCAGTACTTC.

The chain is built from TRBV7-7 and TRBJ2-7, with TRBD1 identical over 8 bases. Germline loops: CDR1 SSHAT, CDR2 FNYEAQ (reference sequence). CDR3 length equals 14 residues. Unmatched junction bases numbered 3, after V lost 0 bases and J lost 5 bases. CDR3 loop: CASSLAGQGHEQYF. The CDR3, as DNA: TGTGCCAGCAGCTTAGCCGGACAGGGACACGAGCAGTACTTC.

The rearrangement links TRBV2 to TRBJ2-1; no clear D. Trimming stripped 7 bases from V and 8 bases from J, with 24 bases between. Looked up from germline, CDR1 is SNHLY and CDR2 is FYNNEI. CDR3 length: 16 residues. CDR3 loop: CASINDIRVRVDEQFF. The DNA for the CDR3 is TGTGCCAGCATTAACGATATCCGGGTCCGAGTCGATGAGCAGTTCTTC.

This clone appeared once. The chain employs TRBV7-8 and TRBJ2-7, with D perhaps TRBD1 (6 bases). The CDR3 loop spans 15 amino acids. The germline gives CDR1 SGHVS, CDR2 FQNEAQ. Trimming pared 5 bases from V and 2 bases from J, leaving 16 bases between. In nucleotides, the CDR3 is TGTGCCAGCAGCAGTACCAGGGGCCAACCCTACGAGCAGTACTTC. This gives the protein CASSSTRGQPYEQYF.

CDR3 loop: CASSLKMGTEAFF. For the CDR3, the DNA is TGTGCCAGCAGTTTAAAGATGGGGACCGAAGCTTTCTTT. The chain is built from TRBV12-3 or TRBV12-4 and TRBJ1-1, with D perhaps matching TRBD1 (5 bases). The CDR3 loop spans 13 amino acids. Trimming removed 2 bases from V and 8 bases from J, with 12 bases in between.